These T cell receptor beta chains were read from a single sample in a study of blood T cell repertoires in COVID-19. The assay was immunoSEQ multiplex PCR, and TCRdb's table has in-frame clones only and misses some. Of over 250,000 clones in the sample, 91% were seen once. Sample: peripheral blood. These receptors were collected from a woman aged 30 to 39 with COVID-19, enrolled during active disease. The CDR3 runs from the conserved cysteine through the conserved F or W. Fields, in order: J gene, clone size, D gene, CDR3 length, V gene, CDR3 protein, CDR3 DNA. D genes are given only for firm matches. Size tells how often a clone was seen (once, few, many) or the class of an expanded clone, and some rows leave it out.

TRBJ2-5,-,-,13,TRBV5-1,CASRVQSQETQYF,TGCGCCAGCAGAGTTCAGTCTCAAGAGACCCAGTACTTC
TRBJ1-2,-,-,13,TRBV12-3/TRBV12-4,CASSTDIYYGYTF,TGTGCCAGCAGTACGGACATCTACTATGGCTACACCTTC
TRBJ2-1,-,TRBD2,15,TRBV6-5,CASDLGASGSHEQFF,TGTGCCAGCGATCTGGGGGCTAGCGGGAGCCATGAGCAGTTCTTC
TRBJ2-7,-,-,15,TRBV5-1,CASSPLAGRSYEQYF,TGCGCCAGCAGCCCCTTGGCGGGAAGATCCTACGAGCAGTACTTC
TRBJ1-5,-,TRBD1,15,TRBV6-2/TRBV6-3,CASSNPRGVNQPQHF,TGTGCCAGCAGCAACCCCAGGGGGGTAAATCAGCCCCAGCATTTT
TRBJ1-3,-,-,16,TRBV11-3,CASSLGGVDSGNTIYF,TGTGCCAGCAGCTTAGGAGGAGTCGACTCTGGAAACACCATATATTTT
TRBJ2-3,-,TRBD2,16,TRBV30,CAWSSSSGIITDTQYF,TGTGCCTGGAGTAGTTCTAGCGGGATAATTACAGATACGCAGTATTTT
TRBJ1-1,few,-,13,TRBV7-2,CASSPFMENGAFF,TGTGCCAGCAGCCCTTTTATGGAGAACGGAGCTTTCTTT
TRBJ2-6,-,-,16,TRBV24-1,CATSDQGFGGANVLTF,TGTGCCACCAGTGATCAGGGATTTGGTGGGGCCAACGTCCTGACTTTC
TRBJ2-5,-,TRBD2,20,TRBV28,CASSFPGLAGGRRTQETQYF,TGTGCCAGCAGTTTCCCCGGACTAGCGGGAGGGCGCCGTACGCAAGAGACCCAGTACTTC
TRBJ1-5,once,TRBD1,13,TRBV30,CAWGQGPNQPQHF,TGTGCCTGGGGACAGGGCCCCAATCAGCCCCAGCATTTT
TRBJ2-6,-,-,14,TRBV5-1,CATSRVSGANVLTF,TGCGCCACCTCCCGGGTCTCTGGGGCCAACGTCCTGACTTTC
TRBJ2-7,-,TRBD1,21,TRBV27,CASSLSRITSPGQGVPYEQYF,TGTGCCAGCAGTTTATCAAGAATAACAAGTCCGGGACAGGGGGTACCCTACGAGCAGTACTTC
TRBJ1-1,-,TRBD1,14,TRBV5-1,CASSLRQGRTEAFF,TGCGCCAGCAGCCTACGACAGGGTCGGACTGAAGCTTTCTTT
TRBJ2-5,-,-,11,TRBV29-1,CSVVYSETQYF,TGCAGCGTTGTGTATTCAGAGACCCAGTACTTC
TRBJ2-7,-,-,15,TRBV3-1/TRBV3-2,CASSPSISGDYEQYF,TGTGCCAGCAGCCCCTCCATAAGCGGCGACTACGAGCAGTACTTC
TRBJ2-3,-,TRBD2,15,TRBV18,CASTRTSGRPDTQYF,TGTGCCAGCACCCGGACTAGCGGGAGACCAGATACGCAGTATTTT
TRBJ1-6,-,-,17,TRBV7-2,CASSLRGGQGSNSPLHF,TGTGCCAGCAGCTTAAGGGGTGGGCAGGGCTCGAATTCACCCCTCCACTTT
TRBJ1-3,-,-,13,TRBV11-2,CASSLAEGNTIYF,TGTGCCAGCAGCTTGGCGGAAGGAAACACCATATATTTT
TRBJ1-1,-,-,15,TRBV29-1,CSVAGSRVENTEAFF,TGCAGCGTTGCGGGGTCCCGGGTCGAGAACACTGAAGCTTTCTTT